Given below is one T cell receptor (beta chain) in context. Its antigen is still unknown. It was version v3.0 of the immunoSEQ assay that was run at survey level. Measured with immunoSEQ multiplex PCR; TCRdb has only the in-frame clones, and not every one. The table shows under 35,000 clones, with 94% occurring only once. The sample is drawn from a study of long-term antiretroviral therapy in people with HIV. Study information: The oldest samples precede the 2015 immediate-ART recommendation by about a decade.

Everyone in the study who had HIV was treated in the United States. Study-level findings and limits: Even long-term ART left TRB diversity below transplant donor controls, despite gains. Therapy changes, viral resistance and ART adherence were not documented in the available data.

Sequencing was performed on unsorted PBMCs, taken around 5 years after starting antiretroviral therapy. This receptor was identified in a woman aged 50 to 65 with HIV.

Here the CDR3 DNA reads TGTGCCAGCAGTTCGTCCCCCACGAGCTATAATTCACCCCTCCACTTT. Its translation: CASSSSPTSYNSPLHF. The chain joins TRBV6-5 to TRBJ1-6, with D unresolved. Germline CDR1 reads MNHEY; CDR2 reads SVGAGI. V lost 4 bases to trimming and J lost 3 bases, with 13 bases between them. The CDR3 consists of 16 residues.